This T cell receptor beta chain was identified during a study of T cell responses to AZD1222 COVID-19 vaccine. Study-wide background: Combined were second doses at about 4 or about 12 weeks.

About this clone itself: Antigen: not known.

Study observations and caveats: Spike-specific TCRs gained breadth and depth after people received two AZD1222 doses. Most donors were white British and more were female, and clonal diversity was possibly underestimated. With dominance at 160-218 and 743-854, vaccine-associated CD4 TCRs spanned spike.

TCRdb keeps only in-frame clones here, not all; method: immunoSEQ multiplex PCR. Among about 160,000 clones listed, 91% were seen once. This CDR3 spans 16 amino acids. J was trimmed by 0 bases and V by 1 base; bases with no gene match: 2. Germline values: CDR1 SGHRS, CDR2 YFSETQ. This specimen was peripheral blood, taken on day 0 of AZD1222 vaccination. This TCR derives from an adult in good health. The rearrangement uses TRBV5-1 and TRBJ1-1; 11 nucleotides agree with TRBD1. CDR3 nucleotides: TGCGCCAGCAGCTTGAGGACAGGGGGCATGAACACTGAAGCTTTCTTT. Translation gives CASSLRTGGMNTEAFF.